This is a list of T cell receptor beta chains from one sample in a study of T-cell memory formation after mild COVID-19. TCRdb redid the calling of the 5' RACE reads with MiXCR, one entry per CDR3 protein. The sample has around 370,000 distinct CDR3 sequences; around a fifth are singletons. Sequencing input: PBMCs or a T cell subset sorted from them (not recorded which). These receptors originate from an adult woman who had mild COVID-19 (a few samples of this study predate the infection). Cell type and time point are not known. Both conserved end residues are part of each CDR3. The D gene is left open where the match is weak. Expanded clones are given a class, and other clones once, few, many or no size at all.

>NA|TRBJ2-1|NA|17|TRBV29-1
TGCAGCGTTGAAGGCCCGGGGGGCGCTAGCTGGTACAATGAGCAGTTCTTC
CSVEGPGGASWYNEQFF
>TRBD2|TRBJ2-1|NA|12|TRBV6-5
TGTGCCAGTGGGCTAGCGGGGAATGAGCAGTTCTTC
CASGLAGNEQFF
>NA|TRBJ1-6|NA|15|TRBV6-5
TGTGCCAGCAGTCCCTGGGACGGTAGGAATTCACCCCTCCACTTT
CASSPWDGRNSPLHF
>TRBD2|TRBJ2-1|few|14|TRBV29-1
TGCAGCGTTGAAAGAGCGGGGGTCTACAATGAGCAGTTCTTC
CSVERAGVYNEQFF
>NA|TRBJ1-4|NA|16|TRBV6-6
TGTGCCAGCAGTTACTCGGGGGGAGTAACTAATGAAAAACTGTTTTTT
CASSYSGGVTNEKLFF
>TRBD2|TRBJ2-1|few|20|TRBV11-3
TGTGCCAGCAGCTTAGTGTATGCTAGCGGGAGCTATAGCTCCTACAATGAGCAGTTCTTC
CASSLVYASGSYSSYNEQFF
>NA|TRBJ2-7|few|13|TRBV18
TGTGCCAGCTCACCGGGACCCGAGGGCGAGCAGTACTTC
CASSPGPEGEQYF
>NA|TRBJ2-7|many|15|TRBV7-2
TGTGCCAGCAGCCTCTTCCAAGGGGGGACCTACGAGCAGTACTTC
CASSLFQGGTYEQYF
>NA|TRBJ1-1|NA|14|TRBV7-9
TGTGCCAGCAGCTTAGGACAGATACACACTGAAGCTTTCTTT
CASSLGQIHTEAFF
>NA|TRBJ2-7|NA|13|TRBV20-1
TGCAGTGCTAGAGTCGGGGCATCCTACGAGCAGTACTTC
CSARVGASYEQYF